This T cell receptor beta chain comes out of a study of T-cell reconstitution after alpha-beta-depleted transplantation in children (dated by TCRdb to the mid-2010s). Concerning the study at large: The study quantitatively tracked T-cell immune reconstitution after TCRalphabeta/CD19-depleted allogeneic hematopoietic cell transplantation in children using TCR repertoire profiling.

V was cut back by 7 bases and J by 4 bases, leaving a gap of 14 bases between them. The germline V gene (reference sequence) specifies SEHNR as CDR1 and FQNEAQ as CDR2. Inclusive of the bounding cysteine and phenylalanine, the CDR3 is 14 residues long. CDR3 DNA is the only sequence kept; it has 42 bases, read in frame from the first base. This clonotype came up a few times. Its antigen remains undetermined. No base-level quality is on record; no much larger clone is a single base apart. The library came from PCR. The run used an Illumina HiSeq 2500. To normalize quantification of the TCRbeta repertoire, the TCR libraries were built with molecular barcoding that relied on unique molecular identifiers. In-frame beta chains were kept once TCRdb had trimmed the public reads at Q25 with fastp and called clones with MiXCR. Rows merge per CDR3 protein into single entries with the most common DNA and genes. The sample table contains some 220,000 distinct CDR3 sequences; only one count was recorded for around 9.6% of them. The top ten clones comprise over 5% of the sample.

The chain links TRBV7-9 with TRBJ2-1; the D gene is perhaps TRBD2, on 6 matching bases. Material: PBMCs from the stem cell graft donor, obtained from the stem cell graft. The sequence came from a human donor who donated a stem cell graft to a child with acute lymphoblastic leukemia. The CDR3 is CASTRGLAYNEQFF. The sequence in DNA is TGTGCCAGCACCCGCGGGCTAGCGTACAATGAGCAGTTCTTC.